This T cell receptor (beta chain) stems from a study of CD8 T cells in ankylosing spondylitis. Study-level points and caveats: A TCR beta motif made of several highly homologous variants seemed typical of ankylosing spondylitis blood. Disease-associated clones were reportedly significantly overrepresented in matched ankylosing spondylitis synovial fluid. Earlier authors reported some of these motif variants in reactive arthritis synovial fluid and blood.

The germline CDR1 and CDR2 sequences are DFQATT and SNEGSKA (reference sequence). V lost 6 bases and J lost 2; bases outside the gene matches: 9. There are 15 residues in the CDR3. Quantitative 5'-RACE was performed with molecular barcodes, and it yielded the TCR beta libraries. TCRdb reprocessed the 5' RACE reads with MiXCR, giving one entry per CDR3 protein. The sample has 200,000 to 250,000 distinct CDR3 sequences; roughly 32% are singletons. This clonotype was seen a few times. The antigen is not known. The chain joins TRBV20-1 to TRBJ2-3; 9 bases fit TRBD1. The sample taken for sequencing was blood, either unsorted or a sorted T cell fraction (not recorded which). The TCR comes from a male donor with ankylosing spondylitis or in good health (not recorded which). In nucleotides, the CDR3 is TGCAGTGCATACAGGGGGCAGGCATCCACAGATACGCAGTATTTT. Translating it yields CSAYRGQASTDTQYF.